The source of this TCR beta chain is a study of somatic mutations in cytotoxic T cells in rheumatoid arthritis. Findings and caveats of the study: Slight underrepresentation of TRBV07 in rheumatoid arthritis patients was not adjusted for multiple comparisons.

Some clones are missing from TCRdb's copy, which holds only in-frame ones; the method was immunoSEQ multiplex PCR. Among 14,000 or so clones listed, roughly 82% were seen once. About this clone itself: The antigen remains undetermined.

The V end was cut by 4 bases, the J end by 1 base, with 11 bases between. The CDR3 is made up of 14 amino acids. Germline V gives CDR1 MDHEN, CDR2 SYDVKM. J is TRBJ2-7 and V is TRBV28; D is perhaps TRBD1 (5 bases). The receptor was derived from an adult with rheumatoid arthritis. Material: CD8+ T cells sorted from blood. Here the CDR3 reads CASSSPAGSYEQYF. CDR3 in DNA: TGTGCCAGCAGTTCCCCGGCAGGGTCCTACGAGCAGTACTTC.